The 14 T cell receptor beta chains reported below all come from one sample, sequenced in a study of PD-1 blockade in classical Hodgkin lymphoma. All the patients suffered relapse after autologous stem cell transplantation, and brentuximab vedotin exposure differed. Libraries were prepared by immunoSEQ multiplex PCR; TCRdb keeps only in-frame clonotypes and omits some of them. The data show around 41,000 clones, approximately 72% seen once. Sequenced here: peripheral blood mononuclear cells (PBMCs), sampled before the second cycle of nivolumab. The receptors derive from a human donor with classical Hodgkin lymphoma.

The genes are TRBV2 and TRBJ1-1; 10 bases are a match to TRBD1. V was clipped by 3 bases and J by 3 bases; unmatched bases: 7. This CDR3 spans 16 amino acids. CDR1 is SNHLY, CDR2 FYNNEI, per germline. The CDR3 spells CASSDRDRGRDTEAFF. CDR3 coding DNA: TGTGCCAGCAGTGATAGGGACAGGGGACGTGACACTGAAGCTTTCTTT.

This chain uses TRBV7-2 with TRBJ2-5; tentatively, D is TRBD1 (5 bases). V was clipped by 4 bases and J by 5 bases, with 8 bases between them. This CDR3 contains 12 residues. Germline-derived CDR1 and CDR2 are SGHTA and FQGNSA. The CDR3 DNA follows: TGTGCCAGCAGCTCGTACAGGGAGACCCAGTACTTC. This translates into CASSSYRETQYF.

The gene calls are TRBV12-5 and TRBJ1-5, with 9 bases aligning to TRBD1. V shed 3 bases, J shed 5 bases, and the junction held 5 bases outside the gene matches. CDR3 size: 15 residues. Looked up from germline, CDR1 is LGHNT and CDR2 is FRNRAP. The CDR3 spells CASGFTGGADQPQHF. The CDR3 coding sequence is TGTGCTAGTGGTTTCACAGGGGGCGCCGATCAGCCCCAGCATTTT.

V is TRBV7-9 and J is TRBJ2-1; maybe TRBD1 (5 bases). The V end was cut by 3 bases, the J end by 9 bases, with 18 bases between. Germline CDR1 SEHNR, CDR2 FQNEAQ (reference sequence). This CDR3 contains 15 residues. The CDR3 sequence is CASSFRVQGSGEQFF. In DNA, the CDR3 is TGTGCCAGCAGCTTTAGGGTTCAGGGTTCGGGTGAGCAGTTCTTC.

Here the CDR3 DNA reads TGTGCCTGGAGCTATCTTAGCGGGAGCGAGCAGTACTTC. Its protein is CAWSYLSGSEQYF. The rearrangement joins TRBV30 to TRBJ2-7; TRBD2 matches at 9 bases. This CDR3 spans 13 amino acids. From germline, CDR1 is GTSNPN and CDR2 SVGIG (reference sequence). V was clipped by 3 bases and J by 6 bases; unmatched bases: 6.

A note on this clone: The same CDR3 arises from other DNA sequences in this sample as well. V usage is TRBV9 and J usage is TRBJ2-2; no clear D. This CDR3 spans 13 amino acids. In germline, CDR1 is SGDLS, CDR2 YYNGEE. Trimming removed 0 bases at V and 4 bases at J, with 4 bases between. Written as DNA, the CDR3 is TGTGCCAGCAGCGTAGGGGGCACCGGGGAGCTGTTTTTT. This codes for CASSVGGTGELFF.

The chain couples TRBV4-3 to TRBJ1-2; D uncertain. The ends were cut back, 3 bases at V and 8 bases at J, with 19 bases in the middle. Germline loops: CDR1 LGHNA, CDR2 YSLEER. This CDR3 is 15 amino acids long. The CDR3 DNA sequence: TGCGCCAGCAGCCAGACCTGGGCCAGTGGCACCGGCTACACCTTC. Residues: CASSQTWASGTGYTF.

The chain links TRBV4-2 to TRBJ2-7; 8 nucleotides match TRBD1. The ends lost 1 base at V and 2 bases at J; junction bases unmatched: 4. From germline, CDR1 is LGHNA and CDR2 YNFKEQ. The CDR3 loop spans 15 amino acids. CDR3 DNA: TGTGCCAGCAGCCAAGGGACAGGGAGCGCCTACGAGCAGTACTTC. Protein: CASSQGTGSAYEQYF.

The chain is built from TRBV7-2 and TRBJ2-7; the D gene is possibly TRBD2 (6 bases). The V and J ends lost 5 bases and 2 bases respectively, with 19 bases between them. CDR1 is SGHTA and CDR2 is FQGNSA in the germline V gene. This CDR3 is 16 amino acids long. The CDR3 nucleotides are TGTGCCAGCAGCCTTAGGACCGGGGGATTAGCCTACGAGCAGTACTTC. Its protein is CASSLRTGGLAYEQYF.

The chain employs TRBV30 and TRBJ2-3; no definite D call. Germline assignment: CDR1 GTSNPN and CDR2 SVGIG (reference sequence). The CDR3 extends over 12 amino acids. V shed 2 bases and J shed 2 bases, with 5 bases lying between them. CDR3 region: CAWSLNTDTQYF. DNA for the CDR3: TGTGCCTGGAGTCTCAACACAGATACGCAGTATTTT.

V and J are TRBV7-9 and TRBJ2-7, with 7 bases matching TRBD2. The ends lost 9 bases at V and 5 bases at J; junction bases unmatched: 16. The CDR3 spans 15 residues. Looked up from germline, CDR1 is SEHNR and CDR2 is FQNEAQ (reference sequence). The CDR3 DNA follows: TGTGCCAGTCCCCCCTTGGCTAGCGGTACCCACGAGCAGTACTTC. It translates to CASPPLASGTHEQYF.

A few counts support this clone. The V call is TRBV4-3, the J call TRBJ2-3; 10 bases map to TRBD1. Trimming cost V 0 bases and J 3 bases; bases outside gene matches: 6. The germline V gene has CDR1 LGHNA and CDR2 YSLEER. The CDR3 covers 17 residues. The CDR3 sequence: CASSQDTGTGATDTQYF. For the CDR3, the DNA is TGCGCCAGCAGCCAAGACACTGGGACAGGGGCAACAGATACGCAGTATTTT.

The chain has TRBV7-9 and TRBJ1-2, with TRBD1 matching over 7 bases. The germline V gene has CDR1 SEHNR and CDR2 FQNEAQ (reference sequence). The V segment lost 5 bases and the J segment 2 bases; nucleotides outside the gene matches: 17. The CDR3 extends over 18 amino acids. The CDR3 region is CASSTFGKGPGQNYGYTF. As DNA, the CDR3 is TGTGCCAGCAGCACCTTCGGGAAGGGACCGGGACAGAACTATGGCTACACCTTC.

CDR3 region: CACDGGARETQYF. The CDR3 nucleotides are TGTGCCTGTGACGGGGGGGCCCGAGAGACCCAGTACTTC. The V and J genes are TRBV30 and TRBJ2-5, with TRBD2 matching 8 bases. The CDR3 spans 13 residues. The germline gives CDR1 GTSNPN, CDR2 SVGIG (reference sequence). J was trimmed by 4 bases and V by 6 bases; bases with no gene match: 7.